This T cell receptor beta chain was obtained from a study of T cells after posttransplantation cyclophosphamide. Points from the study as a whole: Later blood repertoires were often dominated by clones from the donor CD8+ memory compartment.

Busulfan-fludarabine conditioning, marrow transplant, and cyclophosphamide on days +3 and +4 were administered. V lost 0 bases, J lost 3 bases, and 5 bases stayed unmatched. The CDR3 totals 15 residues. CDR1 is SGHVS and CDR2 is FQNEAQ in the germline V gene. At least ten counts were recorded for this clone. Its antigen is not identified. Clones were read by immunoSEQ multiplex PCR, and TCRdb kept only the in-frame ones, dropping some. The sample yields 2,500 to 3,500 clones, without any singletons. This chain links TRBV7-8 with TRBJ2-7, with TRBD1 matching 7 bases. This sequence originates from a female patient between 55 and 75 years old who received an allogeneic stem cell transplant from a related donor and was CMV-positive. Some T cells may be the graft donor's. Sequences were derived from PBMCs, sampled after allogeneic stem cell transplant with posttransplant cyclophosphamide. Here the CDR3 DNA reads TGTGCCAGCAGCTTAGCCGGGACAGACTACTACGAGCAGTACTTC. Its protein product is CASSLAGTDYYEQYF.